The 12 T cell receptor beta chains below come from one sample, sequenced in a study of identical twins (dated by TCRdb to between 2015 and 2016). The library was prepared using 5' RACE. The sequencing machine was an Illumina HiSeq 2000. TCRdb reprocessed the public reads (quality trimming at Q25 with fastp, clone calling with MiXCR) and kept in-frame beta chains. Each CDR3 protein appears once, grouped with its most common genes and DNA. This sample is represented by hundreds of thousands of distinct CDR3 sequences; over 15% of them were singletons. Jointly, the top ten make up around 13% of the sample. The sample was also linked to a second study, of T cells expressing NK-cell markers.

The sequenced sample was PBMCs. The source of these receptors is a woman aged 18 to 35 in good health.

The V gene is TRBV15, the J gene TRBJ2-7; D is ambiguous. Deletions cut 3 bases from V and 9 bases from J, with 12 bases between. This CDR3 region has 12 residues. Germline V CDR1 and CDR2: LNHNV, YYDKDF (reference sequence). The CDR3 here is CATSSDRLGQYF. DNA for the CDR3: TGTGCCACCAGCAGCGATCGTTTGGGGCAGTACTTC.

This clonotype was found a few times. The chain is built from TRBV4-3 and TRBJ2-1; D perhaps matches TRBD2 (6 bases). Germline V gives CDR1 LGHNA, CDR2 YSLEER. V was clipped by 2 bases and J by 10 bases, with 18 bases between them. The CDR3 is made up of 15 amino acids. The CDR3 sequence is CASSQYLGEVKEQFF. The CDR3 DNA reads TGCGCCAGCAGCCAATATCTCGGGGAGGTAAAAGAGCAGTTCTTC.

The V call is TRBV7-6, the J call TRBJ2-3; D is undetermined. V was shortened by 1 base and J by 5 bases, with 10 bases between the two germline ends. The germline gives CDR1 SGHVS, CDR2 FNYEAQ. This CDR3 has 14 amino acids. As DNA, the CDR3 is TGTGCCAGCAGCTTAGGCAGCGCTGGAGATACGCAGTATTTT. This encodes CASSLGSAGDTQYF.

The table lists this clonotype with a few counts. The V and J genes are TRBV19 and TRBJ1-1; a possible D gene is TRBD1 (5 bases). Trimming pared 7 bases from V and 5 bases from J, leaving 14 bases between. The CDR3 contains 13 residues. Germline values: CDR1 LNHDA, CDR2 SQIVND (reference sequence). CDR3 sequence (DNA): TGTGCCAGTACTGCTCAGGGTGCGACTGAAGCTTTCTTT. Protein sequence: CASTAQGATEAFF.

V gene TRBV20-1 combines with J gene TRBJ1-1; tentative D call: TRBD1 (5 bases). The ends were cut back, 0 bases at V and 10 bases at J, with 15 bases in the middle. This CDR3 is 13 amino acids long. Germline V lookup: CDR1 DFQATT, CDR2 SNEGSKA (reference sequence). The CDR3 sequence: CSAREIEGTRAFF. The DNA of the CDR3 is TGCAGTGCTAGAGAGATTGAAGGGACGAGAGCTTTCTTT.

Only a few counts were recorded for this clonotype. This sequence joins TRBV3-1 and TRBJ2-7, with 10 nucleotides matching TRBD2. There are 15 residues in the CDR3. CDR1 and CDR2 from the germline V gene are LGHDT and YNNKEL (reference sequence). Trimming cost V 2 bases and J 2 bases; bases outside gene matches: 3. The CDR3: CASSQSGGAPYEQYF. In nucleotides, the CDR3 is TGTGCCAGCAGCCAAAGCGGGGGGGCCCCCTACGAGCAGTACTTC.

This clonotype was found a few times. This sequence joins TRBV5-1 and TRBJ2-1, with 9 bases identical to TRBD2. Germline V gives CDR1 SGHRS, CDR2 YFSETQ. This CDR3 spans 17 amino acids. The V and J ends lost 2 bases and 8 bases, in that order; junction bases with no gene match: 14. CDR3 sequence: CASSFSGVLAGYHEQFF. CDR3 DNA: TGCGCCAGCAGCTTTTCCGGGGTGCTAGCGGGATACCATGAGCAGTTCTTC. Full variable domain (remainder filled in from reference TRBV5-1 and TRBJ2-1): KAGVTQTPRYLIKTRGQQVTLSCSPISGHRSVSWYQQTPGQGLQFLFEYFSETQRNKGNFPGRFSGRQFSNSRSEMNVSTLELGDSALYLCASSFSGVLAGYHEQFFGPGTRLTVL.

The rearrangement uses TRBV11-2 and TRBJ2-2; tentative D call: TRBD1 (6 bases). Trimming left V 5 bases short and J 2 bases short, with 12 bases between. This CDR3 region has 15 residues. Germline V gene lookup returns CDR1 SGHAT and CDR2 FQNNGV. DNA for the CDR3: TGTGCCAGCAGCATAATGGACAGAAACACCGGGGAGCTGTTTTTT. Translated, it gives CASSIMDRNTGELFF.

This clonotype was detected only a few times. V is TRBV7-2 and J is TRBJ2-1, with 9 bases aligning to TRBD2. Germline V gene lookup returns CDR1 SGHTA and CDR2 FQGNSA. The CDR3 is made up of 18 amino acids. V was pared by 1 base and J by 7 bases, with 14 bases of the junction left unmatched. The CDR3 spells CASSLGLHGTSPLNEQFF. CDR3 coding DNA: TGTGCCAGCAGCTTAGGGCTCCACGGGACTAGCCCTCTTAATGAGCAGTTCTTC.

In its sample, this clonotype was seen a few times. The V and J genes are TRBV20-1 and TRBJ1-2; D may be TRBD1 (5 bases). The CDR3 covers 13 residues. CDR1 is DFQATT and CDR2 is SNEGSKA in the germline V gene (reference sequence). V was pared by 4 bases and J by 4 bases, with 13 bases between. This chain's CDR3 is CSAKGRTFYGYTF. The CDR3 region has the DNA TGCAGTGCTAAGGGGCGGACCTTCTATGGCTACACCTTC.

V and J are TRBV12-3 or TRBV12-4 and TRBJ2-1, with 12 bases aligning to TRBD2. Losses at the gene ends were 6 bases for V and 6 bases for J; bases not matched to a gene: 6. This CDR3 has 15 amino acids. CDR3 sequence reads: CASRGLAGGINEQFF. The CDR3 region has the DNA TGTGCCAGCAGGGGGCTAGCGGGAGGGATCAATGAGCAGTTCTTC.

This clonotype appeared a few times. The V and J genes are TRBV7-2 and TRBJ2-7, with D possibly being TRBD1 (5 bases). CDR1 SGHTA and CDR2 FQGNSA come from the germline V gene. The length of the CDR3 is 16 residues. Trimming stripped 5 bases from V and 4 bases from J, with 21 bases between. CDR3 amino acids: CASSQRITWGRYEQYF. The CDR3 region has the DNA TGTGCCAGCAGCCAAAGGATAACCTGGGGCAGGTACGAGCAGTACTTC.